This passage covers 18 T cell receptor beta chains from one sample sequenced in a study of human T cells and chemical hapten exposure (dated by TCRdb to the early 2020s). The library was prepared using RACE. This sample was sequenced with a NextSeq 500. TCRdb reprocessing: public reads trimmed at Q25 with fastp, clones called with MiXCR, in-frame beta chains kept. All rows with the same CDR3 protein become a single entry with the most common DNA and genes. In this sample the table shows some 170,000 distinct CDR3 sequences, about a fifth of which occur a single time. About 6.7% of the sample is taken by the ten largest. In light of the paper, this sample's time point label describes: patch test 1, 2 weeks after DPC sensitization. The treatment or condition label for this specimen denotes: therapeutic diphenylcyclopropenone sensitization with weekly scalp DPC. Sequenced material: whole blood, taken in connection with sensitization to the hapten diphenylcyclopropenone (DPC). The receptors originated from a woman aged 45-60 years with alopecia areata. Some clones in this sample may be carry-over from other donors' samples.

This clonotype has just a few counts. The gene calls are TRBV30 and TRBJ1-2, with D perhaps TRBD1 (5 bases). The CDR3 length is 13 residues. From germline, CDR1 is GTSNPN and CDR2 SVGIG (reference sequence). With 1 base removed from V and 3 bases from J, the gap between germline ends came to 9 bases. DNA for the CDR3: TGTGCCTGGAGTGGGGACGGGCACTATGGCTACACCTTC. It specifies CAWSGDGHYGYTF. The full variable domain, with the rest looked up from reference TRBV30 and TRBJ1-2, is SQTIHQWPATLVQPVGSPLSLECTVEGTSNPNLYWYRQAAGRGLQLLFYSVGIGQISSEVPQNLSASRPQDRQFILSSKKLLLSDSGFYLCAWSGDGHYGYTFGSGTRLTVV.

The chain links TRBV11-2 to TRBJ2-1; D remains ambiguous. Germline loops: CDR1 SGHAT, CDR2 FQNNGV. The CDR3 consists of 13 residues. With 7 bases removed from V and 4 bases from J, the gap between germline ends came to 11 bases. CDR3: CASTAVLYNEQFF. For the CDR3, the DNA is TGTGCCAGCACCGCGGTGCTGTACAATGAGCAGTTCTTC.

The J gene is TRBJ2-7, the V gene TRBV7-3, with TRBD2 matching over 10 bases. The germline CDR1 and CDR2 sequences are SGHTA and FQGTGA. V was pared by 2 bases and J by 9 bases, with 7 bases of the junction left unmatched. The CDR3 consists of 14 residues. CDR3 DNA sequence: TGTGCCAGCAGCTTACAGTCTAGCGGGAGACGGCAGTACTTC. Its protein is CASSLQSSGRRQYF.

V is TRBV12-3 or TRBV12-4 and J is TRBJ2-6, with D unclear. The CDR3 sequence is 15 residues long. Trimming shortened V by 6 bases and J by 0 bases, and 9 bases separated the two germline ends. Here the CDR3 reads CASRITASGANVLTF. CDR3 bases: TGTGCCAGCAGAATTACAGCCTCTGGGGCCAACGTCCTGACTTTC.

The V call is TRBV3-1, the J call TRBJ1-3, with D unresolved. The germline V gene encodes CDR1 LGHDT and CDR2 YNNKEL (reference sequence). Trimming removed 3 bases from V and 4 bases from J, with 7 bases in between. The CDR3 consists of 13 residues. The CDR3: CASSQGRGNTIYF. The CDR3 DNA reads TGTGCCAGCAGCCAGGGGAGGGGAAACACCATATATTTT.

The chain links TRBV5-1 to TRBJ1-5, with a tentative D call TRBD1 (6 bases). The CDR3 is made up of 15 amino acids. Trimming cost V 0 bases and J 7 bases, with 14 bases left between them. The germline gives CDR1 SGHRS, CDR2 YFSETQ. This chain's CDR3 is CASSLAGGAKQPQHF. In nucleotides, the CDR3 is TGCGCCAGCAGCTTGGCCGGGGGGGCGAAACAGCCCCAGCATTTT.

The V and J genes are TRBV20-1 and TRBJ2-3; no definite D call. V was cut by 3 bases and J by 2 bases, with 15 bases left in between. The CDR3 spans 15 residues. The germline CDR1 and CDR2 sequences are DFQATT and SNEGSKA (reference sequence). CDR3 protein: CSARALRLNTDTQYF. CDR3 DNA: TGCAGTGCTAGGGCCTTGAGGCTGAACACAGATACGCAGTATTTT.

This chain joins TRBV5-1 and TRBJ2-1, with 12 bases identical to TRBD2. The ends lost 5 bases at V and 5 bases at J; junction bases unmatched: 5. The V gene's germline CDR1 is SGHRS and CDR2 YFSETQ. The CDR3 has 15 amino acids. The CDR3 spells CASRLAGGDNNEQFF. In nucleotides, the CDR3 is TGCGCCAGCAGGCTAGCGGGAGGGGACAACAATGAGCAGTTCTTC.

This clonotype was seen only a few times. The chain joins TRBV29-1 to TRBJ2-2; D is perhaps TRBD2 (6 bases). The CDR3 loop spans 17 amino acids. The V end lost 6 bases, the J end lost 0 bases, and 20 bases lay between the germline ends. Germline CDR1 is SQVTM and CDR2 is ANQGSEA. CDR3 loop: CSVRSVRGLANTGELFF. CDR3 nucleotides: TGCAGCGTCCGCTCAGTGAGGGGACTGGCGAACACCGGGGAGCTGTTTTTT.

This rearrangement joins TRBV12-5 to TRBJ2-1, with D perhaps TRBD2 (5 bases). Trimming shortened V by 1 base and J by 3 bases, and 7 bases separated the two germline ends. Germline V gives CDR1 LGHNT, CDR2 FRNRAP. CDR3 size: 14 residues. CDR3 nucleotide sequence: TGTGCTAGTGGTTTGGCGACTATCTACAATGAGCAGTTCTTC. This codes for CASGLATIYNEQFF.

The chain carries TRBV6-2 or TRBV6-3 and TRBJ2-7; D unresolved. The germline V gene has CDR1 MNHEY and CDR2 SVGEGT. The CDR3 loop spans 12 amino acids. The germline V and J ends were trimmed by 2 bases and 3 bases, with 5 bases remaining between them. CDR3 protein: CASSYAGYEQYF. DNA of the CDR3: TGTGCCAGCAGTTACGCAGGCTACGAGCAGTACTTC.

The V call is TRBV7-2, the J call TRBJ1-4, with a tentative D call TRBD1 (5 bases). Germline V gene sequence: CDR1 SGHTA, CDR2 FQGNSA. The CDR3 is 15 amino acids. Between the trimmed V and J ends, which lost 2 bases and 6 bases, there was a span of 13 bases. The CDR3 sequence: CASSLSGGPHEKLFF. The DNA of the CDR3 is TGTGCCAGCAGCTTATCCGGGGGACCCCATGAAAAACTGTTTTTT.

The chain recombines TRBV6-1 with TRBJ2-1, with a weak D call TRBD2 (6 bases). Trimming took off 7 bases at V and 11 bases at J, with 12 bases between the two ends. Germline V lookup: CDR1 MNHNS, CDR2 SASEGT. The CDR3 loop spans 11 amino acids. CDR3 protein: CASNRGLQQFF. CDR3 coding DNA: TGTGCCAGCAACCGGGGACTTCAGCAGTTCTTC.

The V gene is TRBV7-2, the J gene TRBJ2-7; D possibly corresponds to TRBD2 (6 bases). CDR3 size: 17 residues. The germline gives CDR1 SGHTA, CDR2 FQGNSA. Trimming shortened V by 2 bases and J by 5 bases, and 22 bases separated the two germline ends. The CDR3 loop is CASSLPPGQLAGNEQYF. In nucleotides, the CDR3 is TGTGCCAGCAGCTTACCCCCCGGCCAACTAGCCGGCAACGAGCAGTACTTC.

This clonotype was seen more than once but under ten times. The rearrangement joins TRBV5-5 to TRBJ1-2; tentatively, D is TRBD1 (5 bases). Germline CDR1 is SGHKS and CDR2 is YYEKEE (reference sequence). CDR3 length: 14 amino acids. V shed 4 bases and J shed 2 bases, with 12 bases lying between them. This chain's CDR3 is CASSPGTRNYGYTF. CDR3 nucleotides: TGTGCCAGCAGCCCAGGGACCCGAAACTATGGCTACACCTTC. Supplemented by reference TRBV5-5 and TRBJ1-2, the full variable domain reads DAGVTQSPTHLIKTRGQQVTLRCSPISGHKSVSWYQQVLGQGPQFIFQYYEKEERGRGNFPDRFSARQFPNYSSELNVNALLLGDSALYLCASSPGTRNYGYTFGSGTRLTVV.

This clonotype occurred many times. This chain connects TRBV20-1 to TRBJ1-6, with 8 bases aligning to TRBD1. The V gene's germline CDR1 is DFQATT and CDR2 SNEGSKA (reference sequence). V shed 5 bases and J 7 bases; nucleotides not matched to a gene: 10. The CDR3 spans 15 residues. The CDR3 DNA follows: TGCAGTGCTTTTGAAAATACAGGGGGGAATTCACCCCTCCACTTT. Translation gives CSAFENTGGNSPLHF.

V usage is TRBV29-1 and J usage is TRBJ1-1; no definite D call. The CDR3 runs to 13 residues. Germline V gene sequence: CDR1 SQVTM, CDR2 ANQGSEA. The V end was cut by 3 bases, the J end by 0 bases, with 8 bases between. The DNA of the CDR3 is TGCAGCGTTGACATCGCCCTGAACACTGAAGCTTTCTTT. Translation gives CSVDIALNTEAFF.

This chain connects TRBV12-3 or TRBV12-4 to TRBJ1-5, with TRBD1 matching 8 bases. With 8 bases clipped from V and 1 base from J, the junction kept 4 bases outside the gene matches. The length of the CDR3 is 14 residues. The CDR3 protein is CASRGQGSNQPQHF. CDR3 DNA sequence: TGTGCCAGCCGCGGACAGGGCAGCAATCAGCCCCAGCATTTT.